The 17 T cell receptor beta chains below come from one sample, sequenced in a study of cytomegalovirus exposure and HLA in healthy donors. 60 Vbeta and 13 Jbeta primers were used in PCR. TCRdb's copy holds only in-frame clones and misses some; the assay was immunoSEQ multiplex PCR. Counted here are about 98,000 clones, roughly 76% occurring once; the ten biggest clones make up roughly 1.2%. Sequenced: PBMCs. These receptors originate from a female donor in good health and CMV-seronegative.

The V call is TRBV7-2, the J call TRBJ2-6; D ambiguous. Germline V CDR1 and CDR2: SGHTA, FQGNSA. V was clipped by 2 bases and J by 0 bases, with 8 bases between them. The CDR3 covers 16 residues. DNA of the CDR3: TGTGCCAGCAGCTTATCCCCCCTCTCTGGGGCCAACGTCCTGACTTTC. This sequence encodes CASSLSPLSGANVLTF.

This chain joins TRBV7-9 and TRBJ1-6; 7 nucleotides match TRBD1. Unmatched junction bases numbered 3, after V lost 3 bases and J lost 7 bases. CDR3 length: 14 amino acids. Per germline, CDR1 SEHNR and CDR2 FQNEAQ (reference sequence). For the CDR3, the DNA is TGTGCCAGCAGCTTCGGGACAGACAATTCACCCCTCCACTTT. The encoded protein is CASSFGTDNSPLHF.

This clone turned up a few times. The V call is TRBV4-3, the J call TRBJ2-1, with no clear D. Looked up from germline, CDR1 is LGHNA and CDR2 is YSLEER. This CDR3 is 16 amino acids long. Trimming took 0 bases from V and 1 from J, leaving 10 bases between them. The CDR3 DNA reads TGCGCCAGCAGCCAAGATATCAGCGTTTCCTACAATGAGCAGTTCTTC. It specifies CASSQDISVSYNEQFF.

The rearrangement uses TRBV28 and TRBJ1-2, with 8 bases matching TRBD1. The CDR3 runs to 16 residues. Germline CDR1 is MDHEN and CDR2 is SYDVKM. J gave up 8 bases and V 6 bases, and 17 bases lay outside the gene matches. The CDR3 loop is CASSLNPVPGGTGYTF. For the CDR3, the DNA is TGTGCCAGCAGCCTGAACCCAGTCCCAGGGGGCACAGGCTACACCTTC.

The rearrangement uses TRBV13 and TRBJ2-7; a weak D match, TRBD2 (5 bases). Germline V gene data show CDR1 as PRHDT and CDR2 as FYEKMQ (reference sequence). The V end was cut by 3 bases, the J end by 0 bases, with 9 bases between. There are 14 residues in the CDR3. CDR3 nucleotides: TGTGCCAGCAGCTTCTACGGGGACTCCTACGAGCAGTACTTC. This encodes CASSFYGDSYEQYF.

J is TRBJ1-1 and V is TRBV6-5, with 8 bases identical to TRBD1. CDR1 and CDR2 (germline): MNHEY, SVGAGI. The length of the CDR3 is 13 residues. Germline trimming cut 8 bases from V and 3 bases from J; bases unmatched to any gene: 5. The CDR3 DNA sequence: TGTGCCAGCGGACGACAGGGGCACACTGAAGCTTTCTTT. This codes for CASGRQGHTEAFF.

The J gene is TRBJ2-2, the V gene TRBV6-6; a weak D match, TRBD2 (6 bases). CDR3 size: 14 residues. Trimming removed 8 bases from V and 0 bases from J, with 10 bases in between. Per the germline V gene, CDR1 is MNHNY and CDR2 is SVGAGI (reference sequence). CDR3 sequence reads: CASSPGANTGELFF. The CDR3 coding sequence is TGTGCCAGCTCTCCGGGGGCGAACACCGGGGAGCTGTTTTTT.

This clone was observed a few times. The genes are TRBV6-6 and TRBJ2-7, with 12 bases aligning to TRBD2. The CDR3 runs 14 residues. Germline lookup yields CDR1 MNHNY and CDR2 SVGAGI (reference sequence). The V segment lost 4 bases and the J segment 2 bases; nucleotides outside the gene matches: 0. The CDR3 DNA is TGTGCCAGCAGTTGGACTAGCGGGACCTACGAGCAGTACTTC. Protein: CASSWTSGTYEQYF.

V gene TRBV2 combines with J gene TRBJ2-7, with TRBD2 identical over 8 bases. The V gene end was trimmed by 2 bases and the J gene end by 7 bases; junction bases not matched to a gene: 4. Germline loops: CDR1 SNHLY, CDR2 FYNNEI. The CDR3 runs to 13 residues. This CDR3 reads CASSEQGLVEQYF. In nucleotides, the CDR3 is TGTGCCAGCAGTGAACAGGGACTAGTAGAGCAGTACTTC.

This clone was recorded a few times. This chain links TRBV5-1 with TRBJ1-1; D ambiguous. Trimming stripped 0 bases from V and 2 bases from J, with 8 bases between. The germline CDR1 and CDR2 sequences are SGHRS and YFSETQ. This CDR3 spans 14 amino acids. CDR3 nucleotides: TGCGCCAGCAGCTTGGCCGGGTCCAACACTGAAGCTTTCTTT. Encoded protein: CASSLAGSNTEAFF.

In this sample, this clone turned up a few times. The chain uses TRBV25-1 and TRBJ2-2; possible D gene TRBD1, 6 bases. Germline V gene sequence: CDR1 MGHDK, CDR2 SYGVNS. This CDR3 is 17 amino acids long. V was trimmed by 2 bases and J by 4 bases, leaving 17 bases between them. The CDR3 region is CASSETWGRDPTGELFF. For the CDR3, the DNA is TGTGCCAGCAGTGAAACGTGGGGGCGCGACCCCACCGGGGAGCTGTTTTTT.

In nucleotides, the CDR3 is TGTGCCACCGCAGGGAGGGCTGATAATTCACCCCTCCACTTT. Translation gives CATAGRADNSPLHF. The chain couples TRBV19 to TRBJ1-6, with D maybe TRBD1 (5 bases). Germline V gene sequence: CDR1 LNHDA, CDR2 SQIVND (reference sequence). V shed 10 bases and J shed 5 bases, with 15 bases lying between them. The CDR3 is made up of 14 amino acids.

The chain carries TRBV7-3 and TRBJ2-7, with TRBD1 matching over 8 bases. From germline, CDR1 is SGHTA and CDR2 FQGTGA. V lost 2 bases, J lost 4 bases, and 4 bases stayed unmatched. The CDR3 extends over 14 amino acids. DNA of the CDR3: TGTGCCAGCAGCTTAGGGACAGGCGCTTACGAGCAGTACTTC. As protein: CASSLGTGAYEQYF. Complete variable domain (other parts from reference TRBV7-3 and TRBJ2-7): GAGVSQTPSNKVTEKGKYVELRCDPISGHTALYWYRQSLGQGPEFLIYFQGTGAADDSGLPNDRFFAVRPEGSVSTLKIQRTERGDSAVYLCASSLGTGAYEQYFGPGTRLTVT.

The rearrangement uses TRBV30 and TRBJ1-1, with 10 bases that match TRBD1. This CDR3 has 15 amino acids. The germline CDR1 and CDR2 sequences are GTSNPN and SVGIG (reference sequence). Losses at the gene ends were 4 bases for V and 4 bases for J; bases not matched to a gene: 9. The CDR3 nucleotides read TGTGCCTGGACCAACCCGGGACAGGGGTCCACTGAAGCTTTCTTT. Its protein is CAWTNPGQGSTEAFF.

The chain uses TRBV6-5 and TRBJ1-1; possibly TRBD1 for D (6 bases). V lost 0 bases and J 4 bases, leaving 12 bases between the germline ends. CDR1 and CDR2 from the germline V gene are MNHEY and SVGAGI. This CDR3 comprises 15 residues. The CDR3: CASSYSRGGGTEAFF. CDR3 sequence (DNA): TGTGCCAGCAGTTACTCGCGAGGGGGGGGCACTGAAGCTTTCTTT.

V gene TRBV2 combines with J gene TRBJ2-6, with D possibly TRBD1 on 6 matching bases. This CDR3 has 17 amino acids. In germline, CDR1 is SNHLY, CDR2 FYNNEI. V lost 6 bases, J lost 0 bases, and 15 bases lay in between. The CDR3: CASSPQGRHSGANVLTF. CDR3 sequence (DNA): TGTGCCAGCAGCCCCCAGGGGCGACACTCTGGGGCCAACGTCCTGACTTTC. Looking up the rest from reference TRBV2 and TRBJ2-6 gives the full variable domain: EPEVTQTPSHQVTQMGQEVILRCVPISNHLYFYWYRQILGQKVEFLVSFYNNEISEKSEIFDDQFSVERPDGSNFTLKIRSTKLEDSAMYFCASSPQGRHSGANVLTFGAGSRLTVL.

This clone was counted a few times. The V and J genes are TRBV7-2 and TRBJ1-1, with TRBD1 as a possible D gene (5 bases). The CDR3 runs 13 residues. V lost 4 bases to trimming and J lost 5 bases, with 11 bases between them. The germline CDR1 and CDR2 sequences are SGHTA and FQGNSA. CDR3 in amino acids: CASSSGRATEAFF. The CDR3 coding sequence is TGTGCCAGCAGCTCCGGCAGGGCTACTGAAGCTTTCTTT.